This TCR beta chain derives from a study of vaccination and CD4 T cells after COVID-19. Study-level information: Overlapping spike peptides served as the stimulus for the cells. These peptides came from SARS-CoV-2 and from the common cold coronaviruses HCoV-NL63, HCoV-OC43 and HCoV-229E.

The V gene's germline CDR1 is MGHDK and CDR2 SYGVNS. The CDR3 sequence is 16 residues long. The germline V and J ends were trimmed by 1 base and 9 bases, with 16 bases remaining between them. Comments on this clonotype: Its antigen is not identified.

Regarding treatment: roughly ten-day PBMC culture with coronavirus spike peptide pools or control peptides (ViraFEST assay). Once peptide pools had expanded antigen-specific T cells, ViraFEST sequenced TCRs. After about 11 days of culture, CD4+ T cells were negatively selected. An Oncomine TCR Beta short-read assay was used to sequence the DNA from cultured CD4+ T cells. TCRdb re-analysed the PCR reads in MiXCR, keeping a single row per CDR3 protein. Seen here are about 14,000 distinct CDR3 sequences, roughly 57% observed once, and the top ten hold 11% to 15%. Material: CD4+ T cells from blood, cultured in vitro. The chain recombines TRBV25-1 with TRBJ1-6; tentatively, D is TRBD1 (5 bases). The receptor was isolated from a human donor who had recovered from COVID-19. The CDR3 coding sequence is TGTGCCAGCAGTGAATCGCGCCCAACGGGGGTTTCACCCCTCCACTTT. Amino acid sequence: CASSESRPTGVSPLHF. Full variable domain (remainder filled in from reference TRBV25-1 and TRBJ1-6): EADIYQTPRYLVIGTGKKITLECSQTMGHDKMYWYQQDPGMELHLIHYSYGVNSTEKGDLSSESTVSRIRTEHFPLTLESARPSHTSQYLCASSESRPTGVSPLHFGNGTRLTVT.